Following are 27 T cell receptor beta chains from one sample sequenced in a study of T cell repertoires in cytomegalovirus infection. Their cognate antigens are unknown. TCRdb redid the calling of the reads with MiXCR, one entry per CDR3 protein. Among approximately 990,000 distinct CDR3 sequences listed, under 40% were seen once. The sample in question was cultured CD8+ T cells from PBMCs, obtained from culture after CMV antigen stimulation. These TCRs come from a human donor in good health (CMV status not recorded). Some clones in this sample may be carry-over from other donors' samples.

The table lists this clonotype with a few counts. J is TRBJ2-2 and V is TRBV10-1; 10 bases agree with TRBD2. Germline CDR1 reads WNHNN; CDR2 reads SYGVQD (reference sequence). This CDR3 spans 15 amino acids. The junction had 10 bases not matched to a gene; V was cut back by 10 bases and J by 5 bases. The CDR3 coding sequence is TGCGCCACTGGCGGGACTAGCGTCGGGACCGGGGAGCTGTTTTTT. It is translated as CATGGTSVGTGELFF.

This clonotype was seen only a few times. The chain joins TRBV12-3 or TRBV12-4 to TRBJ1-2, with D possibly matching TRBD1 (5 bases). Trimming shortened V by 7 bases and J by 4 bases, and 16 bases separated the two germline ends. The CDR3 contains 14 residues. This chain's CDR3 is CASTLGGKSYGYTF. CDR3 DNA: TGTGCCAGCACCCTGGGGGGGAAGTCCTATGGCTACACCTTC.

The chain is built from TRBV6-6 and TRBJ2-7; a weak D match, TRBD2 (5 bases). Trimming removed 0 bases from V and 3 bases from J, with 15 bases in between. Germline CDR1 and CDR2: MNHNY and SVGAGI (reference sequence). The CDR3 loop spans 16 amino acids. In DNA form, the CDR3 reads TGTGCCAGCAGTTACTCGCAGCGGAGCGGTGTCTACGAGCAGTACGTC. It encodes CASSYSQRSGVYEQYV.

CDR3 nucleotide sequence: TGTGCCAGCAGAGGGGACGATACGCAGTATTTT. Amino acid sequence: CASRGDDTQYF. The chain has TRBV6-2 or TRBV6-3 and TRBJ2-3, with D perhaps being TRBD1 or TRBD2 (5 bases each). V was clipped by 6 bases and J by 6 bases, with 7 bases between them. The CDR3 has 11 residues. Germline loops: CDR1 MNHEY, CDR2 SVGEGT.

The chain employs TRBV5-1 and TRBJ2-1, with TRBD1 matching over 8 bases. The V and J ends lost 2 bases and 6 bases, in that order; junction bases with no gene match: 4. The CDR3 length is 14 residues. Germline V lookup: CDR1 SGHRS, CDR2 YFSETQ. The CDR3 nucleotides are TGCGCCAGCAGCTTAACAGGGGGTATCAATGAGCAGTTCTTC. Its protein product is CASSLTGGINEQFF.

This clonotype was counted a few times. The rearrangement uses TRBV2 and TRBJ2-3; D perhaps matches TRBD1 (6 bases). With 1 base removed from V and 3 bases from J, the gap between germline ends came to 11 bases. The germline CDR1 and CDR2 sequences are SNHLY and FYNNEI. The CDR3 covers 15 residues. The CDR3 region has the DNA TGTGCCAGCAGTGAAGGCCTCAGGGGTACAGATACGCAGTATTTT. Protein product: CASSEGLRGTDTQYF.

This clonotype was counted many times. The chain links TRBV7-2 to TRBJ2-1, with D uncertain. The germline V and J ends were trimmed by 2 bases and 7 bases, with 12 bases remaining between them. CDR1 is SGHTA, CDR2 FQGNSA, per germline. The CDR3 runs 14 residues. CDR3 DNA sequence: TGTGCCAGCAGCTTATGGATCTCTTTAAATGAGCAGTTCTTC. The encoded protein is CASSLWISLNEQFF.

This clonotype was found a few times. The rearrangement uses TRBV11-3 and TRBJ2-1; D ambiguous. This CDR3 is built from 17 residues. CDR1 is SGHNT, CDR2 YENEEA, per germline. V dropped 0 bases and J dropped 0 bases, with 12 bases sitting between them. The CDR3 coding sequence is TGTGCCAGCAGCTTAGATCCAGGTCTCATCTCCTACAATGAGCAGTTCTTC. Translated, it gives CASSLDPGLISYNEQFF.

In its sample, this clonotype was seen a few times. This chain links TRBV5-6 with TRBJ2-5; D assignment may be TRBD1 or TRBD2 (5 bases each). This CDR3 has 15 amino acids. V shed 6 bases and J shed 0 bases, with 15 bases lying between them. Germline V gene data show CDR1 as SGHDT and CDR2 as YYEEEE. CDR3 nucleotides: TGTGCCAGCATTGTCCGGGACCGATACCAAGAGACCCAGTACTTC. Translating gives CASIVRDRYQETQYF.

This clonotype was observed a handful of times. The gene calls are TRBV7-9 and TRBJ1-3; weak D call: TRBD1 (5 bases). Germline CDR1 is SEHNR and CDR2 is FQNEAQ (reference sequence). V gave up 6 bases and J gave up 2 bases, with 14 bases separating them. CDR3 length: 15 residues. Here the CDR3 reads CASRPPGSTGNTIYF. CDR3 DNA: TGTGCCAGCAGACCACCAGGGAGTACTGGAAACACCATATATTTT.

The chain carries TRBV6-2 or TRBV6-3 and TRBJ2-7, with D possibly matching TRBD1 (5 bases). This CDR3 comprises 14 residues. Per germline, CDR1 MNHEY and CDR2 SVGEGT. The V gene lost 4 bases and the J gene lost 0 bases, with 10 bases spanning the gap. CDR3 loop: CASSSRGPSYEQYF. The CDR3 coding sequence is TGTGCCAGCAGTTCTAGGGGTCCCTCCTACGAGCAGTACTTC.

The table lists this clonotype with a few counts. The chain carries TRBV28 and TRBJ1-1; no definite D call. The V end lost 3 bases, the J end lost 2 bases, and 13 bases lay between the germline ends. Germline V gene sequence: CDR1 MDHEN, CDR2 SYDVKM. This CDR3 has 15 residues. Written as DNA, the CDR3 is TGTGCCAGCAGTTTGCCCCGGGCTCCCAACACTGAAGCTTTCTTT. It codes for CASSLPRAPNTEAFF.

In its sample, this clonotype was seen a few times. As DNA, the CDR3 is TGTGCCAGTAGTACTTCAGACCTTTGGGGCAATCAGCCCCAGCATTTT. As protein: CASSTSDLWGNQPQHF. This chain links TRBV19 with TRBJ1-5, with unresolved D. The CDR3 totals 16 residues. Germline CDR1 reads LNHDA; CDR2 reads SQIVND (reference sequence). Trimming pared 4 bases from V and 2 bases from J, leaving 15 bases between. Looking up the rest from reference TRBV19 and TRBJ1-5 gives the full variable domain: DGGITQSPKYLFRKEGQNVTLSCEQNLNHDAMYWYRQDPGQGLRLIYYSQIVNDFQKGDIAEGYSVSREKKESFPLTVTSAQKNPTAFYLCASSTSDLWGNQPQHFGDGTRLSIL.

This clonotype has a handful of counts. The chain combines TRBV25-1 with TRBJ2-3; perhaps TRBD1 as D (6 bases). Trimming stripped 8 bases from V and 0 bases from J, with 15 bases between. CDR1 is MGHDK, CDR2 SYGVNS, per germline. The CDR3 length is 15 residues. CDR3: CASGYSGTSTDTQYF. The CDR3 DNA reads TGTGCCAGCGGGTACTCCGGGACAAGCACAGATACGCAGTATTTT.

The chain combines TRBV19 with TRBJ1-1, with D possibly being TRBD1 (5 bases). V was shortened by 2 bases and J by 5 bases, with 9 bases between the two germline ends. From germline, CDR1 is LNHDA and CDR2 SQIVND (reference sequence). The CDR3 covers 13 residues. The DNA of the CDR3 is TGTGCCAGTAGTATAACCCAGGGAACTGAAGCTTTCTTT. Protein sequence: CASSITQGTEAFF.

The CDR3 protein is CASSYKPLSPLHF. The CDR3 nucleotides are TGTGCCAGCAGCTACAAGCCCCTATCACCCCTCCACTTT. The chain is built from TRBV25-1 and TRBJ1-6; D is unresolved. V was clipped by 6 bases and J by 10 bases, with 13 bases between them. The CDR3 is 13 amino acids. Germline lookup yields CDR1 MGHDK and CDR2 SYGVNS.

The genes are TRBV6-2 or TRBV6-3 and TRBJ1-1; possibly TRBD1 for D (6 bases). This CDR3 spans 14 amino acids. V lost 2 bases and J 2 bases, leaving 9 bases between the germline ends. CDR1 is MNHEY and CDR2 is SVGEGT in the germline V gene. The CDR3 DNA reads TGTGCCAGCAGTTACATGGACAGTAACACTGAAGCTTTCTTT. Its protein product is CASSYMDSNTEAFF.

The chain couples TRBV2 to TRBJ2-3, with D possibly matching TRBD2 (6 bases). Germline lookup yields CDR1 SNHLY and CDR2 FYNNEI. This CDR3 spans 16 amino acids. Trimming stripped 1 base from V and 2 bases from J, with 13 bases between. The CDR3 sequence: CASSEGVGGFTDTQYF. In nucleotides, the CDR3 is TGTGCCAGCAGTGAAGGAGTCGGAGGGTTCACAGATACGCAGTATTTT.

Here the CDR3 DNA reads TGTGCCAGCAGCAGCCGGGACAGGGTGGGGGTCGATACGCAGTATTTT. It encodes CASSSRDRVGVDTQYF. The rearrangement joins TRBV7-2 to TRBJ2-3; TRBD1 matches at 9 bases. Germline CDR1 and CDR2: SGHTA and FQGNSA. This CDR3 is built from 16 residues. With 5 bases clipped from V and 6 bases from J, the junction kept 12 bases outside the gene matches. The full variable domain, rest sourced from reference TRBV7-2 and TRBJ2-3, is GAGVSQSPSNKVTEKGKDVELRCDPISGHTALYWYRQSLGQGLEFLIYFQGNSAPDKSGLPSDRFSAERTGGSVSTLTIQRTQQEDSAVYLCASSSRDRVGVDTQYFGPGTRLTVL.

This clonotype has only a few counts. The chain combines TRBV2 with TRBJ2-2, with no clear D. Germline lookup yields CDR1 SNHLY and CDR2 FYNNEI. CDR3 length equals 13 residues. V dropped 1 base and J dropped 3 bases, with 3 bases sitting between them. The CDR3 DNA reads as TGTGCCAGCAGTGAAGGGTACACCGGGGAGCTGTTTTTT. It is translated as CASSEGYTGELFF.

Details on this clonotype: A much bigger clone sits one base away, suggesting this may be a read error. V and J are TRBV12-3 or TRBV12-4 and TRBJ1-1; the match to TRBD1 covers 8 bases. J gave up 11 bases and V 4 bases, and 9 bases lay outside the gene matches. The CDR3 extends over 13 amino acids. CDR3 nucleotides: TGTGCCAGCAGTTCGACAGGGGCTAGGAGTGCTTTCTTT. Protein: CASSSTGARSAFF.

The V and J genes are TRBV5-5 and TRBJ1-6, with 9 positions matching TRBD1. This CDR3 is 15 amino acids long. V lost 4 bases and J lost 7; bases outside the gene matches: 6. Germline-derived CDR1 and CDR2 are SGHKS and YYEKEE (reference sequence). CDR3 sequence (DNA): TGTGCCAGCAGCCCACAGGGGGCATCGAATTCACCCCTCCACTTT. This gives the protein CASSPQGASNSPLHF.

The rearrangement links TRBV7-6 to TRBJ1-1, with D uncertain. With 7 bases removed from V and 7 bases from J, the gap between germline ends came to 10 bases. CDR1 and CDR2 from the germline V gene are SGHVS and FNYEAQ. CDR3 length: 11 residues. The CDR3 loop is CASKGIGEAFF. In DNA form, the CDR3 reads TGTGCCAGCAAAGGTATCGGTGAAGCTTTCTTT. Using reference TRBV7-6 and TRBJ1-1 for the parts outside the CDR3, the full variable domain is GAGVSQSPRYKVTKRGQDVALRCDPISGHVSLYWYRQALGQGPEFLTYFNYEAQQDKSGLPNDRFSAERPEGSISTLTIQRTEQRDSAMYRCASKGIGEAFFGQGTRLTVV.

This chain connects TRBV6-2 or TRBV6-3 to TRBJ2-1; D possibly corresponds to TRBD1 (6 bases). The CDR3 consists of 12 residues. Germline-derived CDR1 and CDR2 are MNHEY and SVGEGT. V was clipped by 4 bases and J by 7 bases, with 8 bases between them. CDR3 nucleotide sequence: TGTGCCAGCAGTTTTGACAGGAATGAGCAGTTCTTC. Translated, it gives CASSFDRNEQFF.

The rearrangement links TRBV2 to TRBJ1-3; no firm D call. Germline V gives CDR1 SNHLY, CDR2 FYNNEI. The CDR3 length is 14 residues. The V end lost 4 bases, the J end lost 0 bases, and 7 bases lay between the germline ends. In DNA, the CDR3 is TGTGCCAGCAGTGTAAGCGACTCTGGAAACACCATATATTTT. Protein sequence: CASSVSDSGNTIYF.

The rearrangement joins TRBV6-1 to TRBJ2-3, with 8 bases lining up with TRBD1. The CDR3 loop spans 15 amino acids. The V and J ends lost 3 bases and 1 base, in that order; junction bases with no gene match: 3. The germline gives CDR1 MNHNS, CDR2 SASEGT. Here the CDR3 reads CASSDPGQGTDTQYF. In DNA form, the CDR3 reads TGTGCCAGCAGTGACCCGGGACAGGGCACAGATACGCAGTATTTT.

This clonotype has just a few counts. The chain links TRBV24-1 to TRBJ1-5; D is ambiguous. V was trimmed by 6 bases and J by 6 bases, leaving 17 bases between them. There are 15 residues in the CDR3. Germline CDR1 reads KGHDR; CDR2 reads SFDVKD. In DNA form, the CDR3 reads TGTGCCACCAGTCCGGAGGAAACACGGGGTCAGCCCCAGCATTTT. Its translation is CATSPEETRGQPQHF.